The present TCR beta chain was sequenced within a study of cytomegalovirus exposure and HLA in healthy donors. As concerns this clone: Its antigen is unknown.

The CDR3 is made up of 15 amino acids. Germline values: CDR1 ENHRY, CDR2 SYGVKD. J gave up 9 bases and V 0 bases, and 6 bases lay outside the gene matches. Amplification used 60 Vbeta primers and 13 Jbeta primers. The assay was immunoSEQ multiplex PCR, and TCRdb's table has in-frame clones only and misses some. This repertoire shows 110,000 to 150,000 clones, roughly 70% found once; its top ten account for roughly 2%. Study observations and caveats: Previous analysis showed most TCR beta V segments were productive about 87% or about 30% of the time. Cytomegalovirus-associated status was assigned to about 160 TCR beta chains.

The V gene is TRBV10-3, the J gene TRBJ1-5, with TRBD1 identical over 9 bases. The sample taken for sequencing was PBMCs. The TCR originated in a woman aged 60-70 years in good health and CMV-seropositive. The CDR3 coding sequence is TGTGCCATCAGTGAGTCGGGGACAGGGTCGGCGCCCCAGCATTTT. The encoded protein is CAISESGTGSAPQHF.